This record looks at one T cell receptor beta chain sequence and its context. Sequenced by immunoSEQ multiplex PCR; TCRdb stores in-frame clones only, minus some. This sample yields approximately 95,000 clones, of which about 95% are seen a single time; about 0.37% belongs to the top ten. The record originates from a study of technical replicates of blood from a handful of donors. Germline V gives CDR1 SGDLS, CDR2 YYNGEE. J was trimmed by 5 bases and V by 2 bases; bases with no gene match: 2. The CDR3 consists of 14 residues. The chain employs TRBV9 and TRBJ2-5, with 11 bases lining up with TRBD2. Material: T cells isolated from PBMCs. This clonotype was obtained from a human donor in good health. The chain's CDR3 is CASSVTSGMETQYF. The DNA for the CDR3 is TGTGCCAGCAGCGTGACTAGCGGGATGGAGACCCAGTACTTC. The entire variable domain, with the rest obtained from reference TRBV9 and TRBJ2-5, is as follows: DSGVTQTPKHLITATGQRVTLRCSPRSGDLSVYWYQQSLDQGLQFLIQYYNGEERAKGNILERFSAQQFPDLHSELNLSSLELGDSALYFCASSVTSGMETQYFGPGTRLLVL.